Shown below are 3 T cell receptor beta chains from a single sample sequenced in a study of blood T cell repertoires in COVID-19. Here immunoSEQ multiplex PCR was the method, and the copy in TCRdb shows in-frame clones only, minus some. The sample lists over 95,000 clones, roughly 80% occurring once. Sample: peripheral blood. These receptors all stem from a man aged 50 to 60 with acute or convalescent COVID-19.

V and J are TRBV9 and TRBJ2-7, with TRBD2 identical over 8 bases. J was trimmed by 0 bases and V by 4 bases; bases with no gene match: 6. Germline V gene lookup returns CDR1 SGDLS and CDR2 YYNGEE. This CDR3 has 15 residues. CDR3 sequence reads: CASSSSGGRSYEQYF. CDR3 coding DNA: TGTGCCAGCAGCTCCAGCGGGGGCCGCTCCTACGAGCAGTACTTC.

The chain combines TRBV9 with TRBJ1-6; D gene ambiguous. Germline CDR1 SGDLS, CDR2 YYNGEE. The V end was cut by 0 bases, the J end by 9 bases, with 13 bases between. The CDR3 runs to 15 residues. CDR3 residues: CASSVVGGFRSPLHF. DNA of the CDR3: TGTGCCAGCAGCGTAGTAGGAGGGTTTCGTTCACCCCTCCACTTT.

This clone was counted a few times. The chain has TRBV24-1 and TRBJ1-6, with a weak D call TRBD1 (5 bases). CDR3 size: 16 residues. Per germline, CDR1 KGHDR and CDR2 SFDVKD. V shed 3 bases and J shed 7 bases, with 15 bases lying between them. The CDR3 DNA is TGTGCCACCAGTGATACCCGGGAGGGGACGAATTCACCCCTCCACTTT. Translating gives CATSDTREGTNSPLHF.